Sequencing of this TCR beta chain was carried out in a study of radiotherapy plus CTLA-4 blockade in lung cancer. This CDR3 region has 14 residues. V was shortened by 6 bases and J by 0 bases, with 9 bases between the two germline ends. Germline V lookup: CDR1 MDHEN, CDR2 SYDVKM. The data were produced by immunoSEQ multiplex PCR, yet TCRdb's version contains in-frame clones alone and is incomplete. The sample includes about 120,000 clones, about four fifths of them seen just once. This receptor was taken from a human donor with non-small cell lung cancer who had a partial response to radiotherapy plus ipilimumab. V and J are TRBV28 and TRBJ1-3; perhaps TRBD1 as D (5 bases). The source material was peripheral blood, sampled from a patient treated with radiotherapy plus ipilimumab. The CDR3 protein is CASRIQGSGNTIYF. The CDR3 coding sequence is TGTGCCAGCAGGATCCAGGGCTCTGGAAACACCATATATTTT.